The 16 T cell receptor beta chains given below trace back to one sample, sequenced in a study of post-analysis software for immune sequencing data. Points from the study as a whole: Comparison of patients with controls showed a handful of TRBV segments more frequent in patients, TRBV5-6, TRBV5-1 and TRBV20-1 among them.

Researchers reported that TCR beta cDNA libraries carried unique molecular identifiers. TCRdb redid the calling of the PCR reads with MiXCR, one entry per CDR3 protein. The sample carries 500,000 to 600,000 distinct CDR3 sequences, 44% recorded once. Their antigen targets remain unknown. Sequenced material: blood. These receptors originate from a girl aged 10 to 17 with multiple sclerosis.

This clonotype showed up just a few times. This chain joins TRBV7-2 and TRBJ1-1; D gene ambiguous. The germline V gene encodes CDR1 SGHTA and CDR2 FQGNSA. This CDR3 region has 12 residues. V was trimmed by 1 base and J by 5 bases, leaving 5 bases between them. The CDR3 is CASSLDWTEAFF. For the CDR3, the DNA is TGTGCCAGCAGCTTAGACTGGACTGAAGCTTTCTTT.

V is TRBV29-1 and J is TRBJ2-7, with D perhaps TRBD1 (6 bases). V was shortened by 6 bases and J by 4 bases, with 22 bases between the two germline ends. CDR1 is SQVTM and CDR2 is ANQGSEA in the germline V gene. The CDR3 consists of 15 residues. CDR3 DNA: TGCAGCGTAATCCCGGGACACGGAAGGGATTACGAGCAGTACTTC. Its protein is CSVIPGHGRDYEQYF.

V usage is TRBV7-2 and J usage is TRBJ2-7; 8 bases match TRBD2. V lost 1 base to trimming and J lost 2 bases; unmatched junction nucleotides: 4. CDR3 length equals 15 residues. The germline V gene encodes CDR1 SGHTA and CDR2 FQGNSA. CDR3 in amino acids: CASSLVAGPTYEQYF. Here the CDR3 DNA reads TGTGCCAGCAGCTTAGTAGCGGGGCCTACCTACGAGCAGTACTTC.

In this sample, this clonotype turned up a few times. The chain recombines TRBV5-1 with TRBJ2-1; D possibly uses TRBD1 or TRBD2 (5 bases each). V was cut by 3 bases and J by 6 bases, with 10 bases left in between. The germline CDR1 and CDR2 sequences are SGHRS and YFSETQ. The CDR3 runs to 13 residues. The CDR3: CASSSYGGNEQFF. In DNA, the CDR3 is TGCGCCAGCAGCTCCTATGGGGGCAATGAGCAGTTCTTC.

The CDR3 loop reads CASSPDFGTGPHYGYTF. For the CDR3, the DNA is TGTGCCAGCAGCCCAGATTTCGGGACAGGGCCCCACTATGGCTACACCTTC. The chain joins TRBV6-1 to TRBJ1-2, with 9 bases fitting TRBD1. V trimming: 6 bases; J trimming: 3 bases; junction bases outside the gene matches: 14. The CDR3 length is 17 residues. In germline, CDR1 is MNHNS, CDR2 SASEGT.

In its sample, this clonotype was seen a few times. The CDR3 reads CASRAQGPVGEKLFF. In DNA form, the CDR3 reads TGTGCCAGCAGAGCACAGGGTCCCGTAGGTGAAAAACTGTTTTTT. The genes are TRBV7-9 and TRBJ1-4; perhaps TRBD1 as D (6 bases). V gave up 6 bases and J gave up 7 bases, with 18 bases separating them. From germline, CDR1 is SEHNR and CDR2 FQNEAQ (reference sequence). This CDR3 is built from 15 residues.

The count of this clonotype is one. This chain uses TRBV10-3 with TRBJ2-1; 11 nucleotides match TRBD1. The CDR3 has 16 residues. Germline V CDR1 and CDR2: ENHRY, SYGVKD. After removal of 3 bases from V and 0 bases from J, the junction contained 1 base not matched to a gene. The CDR3 reads CAISDGQGASYNEQFF. The CDR3 bases are TGTGCCATCAGTGATGGACAGGGGGCCTCCTACAATGAGCAGTTCTTC.

Turning to this clonotype: At one end, the junction sequence differs from germline, possibly due to a read error. The rearrangement uses TRBV5-5 and TRBJ2-7; no definite D call. The V gene's germline CDR1 is SGHKS and CDR2 YYEKEE (reference sequence). The CDR3 sequence is 14 residues long. The CDR3 sequence is CTSSFSIYGYEQYF. The CDR3 DNA sequence: TGTACCAGCAGCTTTTCTATATACGGCTACGAGCAGTACTTC.

This clonotype was seen many times. The gene calls are TRBV6-1 and TRBJ2-1; D possibly corresponds to TRBD1 (6 bases). V was clipped by 6 bases and J by 4 bases, with 7 bases between them. The CDR3 spans 12 residues. The germline gives CDR1 MNHNS, CDR2 SASEGT. This CDR3 is CASRTGYNEQFF. CDR3 sequence (DNA): TGTGCCAGCAGGACAGGTTACAATGAGCAGTTCTTC.

This clonotype was recorded many times. The chain is built from TRBV9 and TRBJ1-5; no firm D call. Germline V gene data show CDR1 as SGDLS and CDR2 as YYNGEE. CDR3 size: 14 residues. V dropped 0 bases and J dropped 1 base, with 5 bases sitting between them. The DNA for the CDR3 is TGTGCCAGCAGCGTAGATGGGAGCAATCAGCCCCAGCATTTT. The encoded protein is CASSVDGSNQPQHF.

J is TRBJ2-5 and V is TRBV29-1, with TRBD1 matching over 8 bases. V gave up 3 bases and J gave up 5 bases; unmatched junction bases: 5. There are 13 residues in the CDR3. Germline V lookup: CDR1 SQVTM, CDR2 ANQGSEA. CDR3 DNA sequence: TGCAGCGTTGACAGGGGGCAAGGGGAGACCCAGTACTTC. Its translation is CSVDRGQGETQYF.

The rearrangement uses TRBV4-1 and TRBJ1-2; TRBD1 might be the D (5 bases). Germline lookup yields CDR1 MGHRA and CDR2 YSYEKL. V shed 4 bases and J shed 3 bases, with 15 bases lying between them. The CDR3 is 15 residues long. Written as DNA, the CDR3 is TGCGCCAGCAGCCCCCGAGGCGCGGGGGACTATGGCTACACCTTC. It translates to CASSPRGAGDYGYTF.

V usage is TRBV7-8 and J usage is TRBJ2-1; a possible D gene is TRBD2 (6 bases). The germline V gene encodes CDR1 SGHVS and CDR2 FQNEAQ. V was cut by 5 bases and J by 4 bases, with 18 bases left in between. The CDR3 is made up of 16 amino acids. CDR3 amino acids: CASSTRTGLIYNEQFF. DNA of the CDR3: TGTGCCAGCAGCACAAGGACGGGACTGATTTACAATGAGCAGTTCTTC.

This clonotype was counted only a few times. The V gene is TRBV29-1, the J gene TRBJ2-1; 8 bases match TRBD1. The CDR3 contains 15 residues. With 6 bases clipped from V and 0 bases from J, the junction kept 7 bases outside the gene matches. Germline assignment: CDR1 SQVTM and CDR2 ANQGSEA. The CDR3 region has the DNA TGCAGCGTACCCGACAGGGGTAGCTCCTACAATGAGCAGTTCTTC. Its protein product is CSVPDRGSSYNEQFF.

The genes are TRBV12-3 or TRBV12-4 and TRBJ2-2, with D unresolved. Trimming removed 2 bases at V and 1 base at J, with 8 bases between. CDR3 length: 15 residues. Written as DNA, the CDR3 is TGTGCCAGCAGTTTAATGGCGGTGAACACCGGGGAGCTGTTTTTT. Amino acid sequence: CASSLMAVNTGELFF.

This rearrangement joins TRBV20-1 to TRBJ1-1; TRBD1 matches 9 bases. CDR3 length equals 17 residues. Looked up from germline, CDR1 is DFQATT and CDR2 is SNEGSKA (reference sequence). V shed 2 bases, J shed 3 bases, and the junction held 13 bases outside the gene matches. CDR3 bases: TGCAGTGCTAGATCGAGTCCCGGGACAGGGTTTGACACTGAAGCTTTCTTT. Amino acids: CSARSSPGTGFDTEAFF.